The 19 T cell receptor beta chains given below trace back to one sample, sequenced in a study of beta chain features in type 1 diabetes (dated by TCRdb to between 2017 and 2018). General conclusions and limits of the study: Type 1 diabetes patients showed a moderate but significant shortening of TCRB CDR3 length in all four CD4+ subsets.

These TCRs are of unknown antigen specificity. The library came from the immunoSEQ multiplex PCR assay. The High Capacity cDNA Reverse Transcription Kit was used to reverse transcribe all of the isolated RNA, meaning that expressed TCRB transcripts were what got sequenced. Sourced from immuneACCESS, this table was stored by TCRdb with only in-frame sequences that have V and J called. A share of the clones is absent; for the studies checked, an unresolved V gene accounts for under half, and the remainder has no known explanation. The sample records 680,000 or so clones, about an eighth of which are singletons. The ten largest clonotypes hold less than 0.025% of the sample. Sample: naive CD4+ T cells from blood. The sample's cell subset or site label, in plain terms: true naive CD4+ T cells. The receptors originated from a young man with type 1 diabetes.

This clone was seen a handful of times. Other DNA sequences of this sample code for an identical CDR3. The gene calls are TRBV27 and TRBJ2-6, with TRBD2 as a possible D gene (6 bases). Trimming cost V 2 bases and J 0 bases, with 8 bases left between them. The CDR3 length is 16 residues. Germline assignment: CDR1 MNHEY and CDR2 SMNVEV (reference sequence). The CDR3 DNA sequence: TGTGCCAGCAGTTTACGGGGGTCCTCTGGGGCCAACGTCCTGACTTTC. This sequence encodes CASSLRGSSGANVLTF.

This chain connects TRBV19 to TRBJ2-6, with no clear D. Between the trimmed V and J ends, which lost 8 bases and 2 bases, there was a span of 13 bases. Per the germline V gene, CDR1 is LNHDA and CDR2 is SQIVND (reference sequence). The CDR3 spans 15 residues. The CDR3 protein is CASLGGTAGANVLTF. CDR3 DNA: TGTGCCAGTTTGGGTGGAACGGCTGGGGCCAACGTCCTGACTTTC.

This chain connects TRBV19 to TRBJ1-2, with D possibly TRBD1 on 6 matching bases. V shed 3 bases and J shed 8 bases, with 16 bases lying between them. The germline V gene encodes CDR1 LNHDA and CDR2 SQIVND (reference sequence). The CDR3 has 14 residues. The CDR3 bases are TGTGCCAGTAGTATGGGCGACAGGCCCTACGGCTACACCTTC. It yields the protein CASSMGDRPYGYTF.

The rearrangement joins TRBV10-3 to TRBJ2-2; D may be TRBD1 or TRBD2 (5 bases each). V was cut by 3 bases and J by 1 base, with 12 bases left in between. The CDR3 is 16 amino acids. Germline V lookup: CDR1 ENHRY, CDR2 SYGVKD. CDR3 loop: CAISDIGTENTGELFF. The CDR3 nucleotides read TGTGCCATCAGTGATATTGGGACCGAGAACACCGGGGAGCTGTTTTTT.

The V and J genes are TRBV29-1 and TRBJ2-5; TRBD1 matches 11 bases. CDR3 length equals 14 residues. Trimming cost V 1 base and J 4 bases; bases outside gene matches: 2. The germline V gene encodes CDR1 SQVTM and CDR2 ANQGSEA. The CDR3 reads CSVEGTGGLETQYF. As DNA, the CDR3 is TGCAGCGTTGAAGGGACAGGGGGCTTAGAGACCCAGTACTTC.

This clone was recorded a few times. V and J are TRBV18 and TRBJ1-4; D call uncertain. This CDR3 spans 12 amino acids. Germline V gene data show CDR1 as KGHSH and CDR2 as LQKENI. Trimming took off 3 bases at V and 3 bases at J, with 2 bases between the two ends. CDR3 nucleotides: TGTGCCAGCTCACCGTCTAATGAAAAACTGTTTTTT. Translating it yields CASSPSNEKLFF. Complete variable domain (other parts from reference TRBV18 and TRBJ1-4): NAGVMQNPRHLVRRRGQEARLRCSPMKGHSHVYWYRQLPEEGLKFMVYLQKENIIDESGMPKERFSAEFPKEGPSILRIQQVVRGDSAAYFCASSPSNEKLFFGSGTQLSVL.

This clone was seen a few times. The chain joins TRBV2 to TRBJ2-6; a possible D gene is TRBD1 (5 bases). CDR1 and CDR2 (germline): SNHLY, FYNNEI. The ends were cut back, 1 base at V and 4 bases at J, with 8 bases in the middle. The CDR3 has 15 residues. CDR3: CASSEGTYGANVLTF. CDR3 nucleotides: TGTGCCAGCAGTGAAGGGACATACGGGGCCAACGTCCTGACTTTC.

This clone was observed a handful of times. J is TRBJ1-6 and V is TRBV6-5; 8 nucleotides agree with TRBD1. This CDR3 has 13 amino acids. V lost 0 bases to trimming and J lost 14 bases; unmatched junction nucleotides: 3. Germline CDR1 reads MNHEY; CDR2 reads SVGAGI. CDR3 region: CASSYSDRDTLHF. The CDR3 DNA follows: TGTGCCAGCAGTTACTCGGACAGGGACACCCTCCACTTT.

There are a few counts of this clone. The chain joins TRBV6-1 to TRBJ2-5; no firm D call. V gave up 5 bases and J gave up 5 bases, with 15 bases separating them. Germline CDR1 reads MNHNS; CDR2 reads SASEGT. This CDR3 is 14 amino acids long. For the CDR3, the DNA is TGTGCCAGCAGTCGTCACACGGATAGGGAGACCCAGTACTTC. The encoded protein is CASSRHTDRETQYF.

This clone was detected only a few times. The V and J genes are TRBV13 and TRBJ2-7; 7 bases map to TRBD1. Germline CDR1 and CDR2: PRHDT and FYEKMQ (reference sequence). With 5 bases clipped from V and 2 bases from J, the junction kept 9 bases outside the gene matches. The CDR3 loop spans 15 amino acids. The CDR3 loop is CASSTWDSPPYEQYF. For the CDR3, the DNA is TGTGCCAGCAGCACTTGGGACAGCCCACCCTACGAGCAGTACTTC.

This clone has only a few counts. V gene TRBV5-6 combines with J gene TRBJ1-3; D perhaps matches TRBD1 (6 bases). The CDR3 is made up of 17 amino acids. V dropped 0 bases and J dropped 0 bases, with 13 bases sitting between them. Germline-derived CDR1 and CDR2 are SGHDT and YYEEEE. The CDR3, as DNA: TGTGCCAGCAGCTTGGCCCCGACAGGCATCTCTGGAAACACCATATATTTT. Its translation: CASSLAPTGISGNTIYF.

This clone was detected a few times. The chain links TRBV6-5 to TRBJ1-2; D gene unclear. CDR1 and CDR2 (germline): MNHEY, SVGAGI. The ends were cut back, 4 bases at V and 2 bases at J, with 8 bases in the middle. This CDR3 is built from 13 residues. CDR3 DNA sequence: TGTGCCAGCAGTTTGGCCAGCAACTATGGCTACACCTTC. Protein product: CASSLASNYGYTF.

J is TRBJ2-2 and V is TRBV5-1; TRBD1 matches 7 bases. V gave up 4 bases and J gave up 1 base; unmatched junction bases: 4. Germline-derived CDR1 and CDR2 are SGHRS and YFSETQ. The CDR3 covers 15 residues. The CDR3, as DNA: TGCGCCAGCAGCCCGGGACAGATGAACACCGGGGAGCTGTTTTTT. Encoded protein: CASSPGQMNTGELFF.

In this sample, this clone turned up a few times. The chain links TRBV4-1 to TRBJ1-2, with 7 bases matching TRBD1. V lost 2 bases to trimming and J lost 8 bases; unmatched junction nucleotides: 8. The CDR3 sequence is 14 residues long. Germline V gene sequence: CDR1 MGHRA, CDR2 YSYEKL. CDR3 protein: CASSQTRQGSGYTF. The CDR3 region has the DNA TGCGCCAGCAGCCAAACACGACAGGGCAGCGGCTACACCTTC.

In this sample, this clone turned up a few times. V gene TRBV29-1 combines with J gene TRBJ2-7; tentative D call: TRBD1 (5 bases). CDR1 and CDR2 (germline): SQVTM, ANQGSEA. The CDR3 covers 14 residues. Deletions cut 1 base from V and 1 base from J, with 11 bases between. The CDR3 spells CSVEGRQGSYEQYF. The DNA of the CDR3 is TGCAGCGTTGAAGGACGCCAGGGTTCCTACGAGCAGTACTTC.

This chain uses TRBV30 with TRBJ2-1; 9 bases line up with TRBD2. The CDR3 spans 14 residues. CDR1 and CDR2 (germline): GTSNPN, SVGIG (reference sequence). J gave up 6 bases and V 2 bases, and 5 bases lay outside the gene matches. The CDR3: CAWSLAGKRNEQFF. CDR3 nucleotides: TGTGCCTGGAGTCTAGCGGGGAAACGCAATGAGCAGTTCTTC.

The V call is TRBV30, the J call TRBJ1-1, with TRBD1 matching over 7 bases. The ends lost 1 base at V and 7 bases at J; junction bases unmatched: 12. The CDR3 loop spans 15 amino acids. Germline V lookup: CDR1 GTSNPN, CDR2 SVGIG (reference sequence). The CDR3, as DNA: TGTGCCTGGAGTGCTGACAGGGTACCCGCTTTTGAAGCTTTCTTT. Its protein is CAWSADRVPAFEAFF.

The sample holds a few counts of this clone. The chain couples TRBV10-3 to TRBJ2-7; perhaps TRBD2 as D (6 bases). This CDR3 is 15 amino acids long. Between the trimmed V and J ends, which lost 6 bases and 1 base, there was a span of 16 bases. Looked up from germline, CDR1 is ENHRY and CDR2 is SYGVKD. CDR3 DNA sequence: TGTGCCATCAGCACGGCGGAGGGCCTTTCCTACGAGCAGTACTTC. Its protein is CAISTAEGLSYEQYF.

Details on this clone: The same CDR3 arises from other DNA sequences in this sample as well. The chain combines TRBV5-6 with TRBJ1-2, with a tentative D call TRBD1 (6 bases). From germline, CDR1 is SGHDT and CDR2 YYEEEE. V shed 5 bases and J shed 7 bases, with 12 bases lying between them. The length of the CDR3 is 12 residues. CDR3 in DNA: TGTGCCAGCAGTTCGGACAGAGGTGGCTACACCTTC. Protein: CASSSDRGGYTF.